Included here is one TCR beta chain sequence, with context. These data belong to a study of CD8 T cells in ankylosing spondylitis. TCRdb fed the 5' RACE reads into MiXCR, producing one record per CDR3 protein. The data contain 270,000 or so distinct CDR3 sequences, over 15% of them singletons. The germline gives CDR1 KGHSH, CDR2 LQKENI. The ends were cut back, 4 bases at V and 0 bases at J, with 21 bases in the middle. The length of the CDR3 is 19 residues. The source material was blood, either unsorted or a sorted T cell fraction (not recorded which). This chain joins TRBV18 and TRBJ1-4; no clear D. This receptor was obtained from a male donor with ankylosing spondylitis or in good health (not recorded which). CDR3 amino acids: CASSQTTASVVATNEKLFF. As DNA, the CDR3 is TGTGCCAGCTCACAAACGACTGCCTCTGTCGTTGCAACTAATGAAAAACTGTTTTTT.